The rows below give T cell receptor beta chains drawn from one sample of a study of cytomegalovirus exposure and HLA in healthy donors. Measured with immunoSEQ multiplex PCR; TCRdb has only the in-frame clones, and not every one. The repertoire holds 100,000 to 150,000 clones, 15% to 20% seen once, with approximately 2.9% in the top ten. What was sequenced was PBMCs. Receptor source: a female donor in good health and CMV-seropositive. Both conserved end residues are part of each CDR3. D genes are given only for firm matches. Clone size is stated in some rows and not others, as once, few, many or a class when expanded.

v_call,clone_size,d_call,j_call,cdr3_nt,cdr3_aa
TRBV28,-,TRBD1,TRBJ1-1,TGTGCCAGCAGTCTACCTACAGGGGACACTGAAGCTTTCTTT,CASSLPTGDTEAFF
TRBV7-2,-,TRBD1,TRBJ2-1,TGTGCCAGCAGCCCTAGGACAGGGGATGAGCAGTTCTTC,CASSPRTGDEQFF
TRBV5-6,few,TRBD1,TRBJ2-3,TGTGCCAGCAGCTGGCAGGGGGTAGATACGCAGTATTTT,CASSWQGVDTQYF
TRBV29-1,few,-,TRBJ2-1,TGCAGCGTCCGCTACAATGAGCAGTTCTTC,CSVRYNEQFF
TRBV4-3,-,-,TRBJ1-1,TGCGCCAGCAGCCAAGACCCCAGGGAAACTGAAGCTTTCTTT,CASSQDPRETEAFF
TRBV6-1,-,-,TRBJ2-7,TGTGCCAGCAGTGAGGAAGACGGGTCCTACGAGCAGTACTTC,CASSEEDGSYEQYF
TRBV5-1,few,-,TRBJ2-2,TGCGCCCCCAGGCAGAACACCGGGGAGCTGTTTTTT,CAPRQNTGELFF
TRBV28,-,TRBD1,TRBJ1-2,TGTGCCAGCAGTTCCCCAGGGGGCAAAGCCTATGGCTACACCTTC,CASSSPGGKAYGYTF
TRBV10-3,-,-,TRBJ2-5,TGTGCCACGAAACAGGGTTACGAGACCCAGTACTTC,CATKQGYETQYF
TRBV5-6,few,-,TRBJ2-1,TGTGCCAGCACCGTATTACTGATAGGGGGAAGCTCCTACAATGAGCAGTTCTTC,CASTVLLIGGSSYNEQFF
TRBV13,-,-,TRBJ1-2,TGTGCCAGCAGCTTAGAGCCCCGGCCCCCCACGGGGTATGGCTACACCTTC,CASSLEPRPPTGYGYTF
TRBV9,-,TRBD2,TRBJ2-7,TGTGCCAGCAGCCAGGGACTAGCGACCTCCTACGAGCAGTACTTC,CASSQGLATSYEQYF
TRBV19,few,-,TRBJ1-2,TGTGCCAGTAGCCCCAGCGGTGCACAGGGCCTCTATGGCTACACCTTC,CASSPSGAQGLYGYTF
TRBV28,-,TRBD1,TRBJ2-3,TGTGCCAGCAGTAGAGGACAGGGGGGAACAGATACGCAGTATTTT,CASSRGQGGTDTQYF
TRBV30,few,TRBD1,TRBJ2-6,TGTGCCTGGTCCTCCCGACAGGGGAGCTCTGGGGCCAACGTCCTGACTTTC,CAWSSRQGSSGANVLTF
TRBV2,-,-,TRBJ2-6,TGTGCCAGCAGTGAAATTGGCTCCTCTGGGGCCAACGTCCTGACTTTC,CASSEIGSSGANVLTF
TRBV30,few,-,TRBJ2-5,TGTGCCTGGAGCAAGCTATCCCTCCTCCGGGAGACCCAGTACTTC,CAWSKLSLLRETQYF
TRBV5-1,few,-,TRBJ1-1,TGCGCCAGCCGCCGGGGGAAGGGTGACGTGACTACTAATGAAGCTTTCTTT,CASRRGKGDVTTNEAFF
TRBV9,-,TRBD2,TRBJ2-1,TGTGCCAGCAGCCCCCGACCCGGGACTAGCGGTCAAAATGAGCAGTTCTTC,CASSPRPGTSGQNEQFF
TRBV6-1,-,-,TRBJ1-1,TGTGCCAGCAGTGGGCAACCCAACACTGAAGCTTTCTTT,CASSGQPNTEAFF
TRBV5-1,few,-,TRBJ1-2,TGCGCCAGCAGCCGAGCTGGGTTGGGGGCTGATCATGGCTACACCTTC,CASSRAGLGADHGYTF
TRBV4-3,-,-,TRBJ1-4,TGCGCCAGCAGCCCCCGTGGGGGGGGAAATGAAAAACTGTTTTTT,CASSPRGGGNEKLFF
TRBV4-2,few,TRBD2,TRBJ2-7,TGTGCCAGCAGCCAAGCGGCGGGGGGAAGCTCCTACGAGCAGTACTTC,CASSQAAGGSSYEQYF
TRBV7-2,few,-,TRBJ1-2,TGTGCCAGCAGCGGGACTCTCGGGAACTATGGCTACACCTTC,CASSGTLGNYGYTF
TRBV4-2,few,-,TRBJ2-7,TGTGCCAGCAGCCAGAACAGGGTTAGGGACGAGCAGTACTTC,CASSQNRVRDEQYF
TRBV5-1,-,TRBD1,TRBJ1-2,TGCGCCAGCAGCTTGGCGGGGTCAGGGGGATACTATGGCTACACCTTC,CASSLAGSGGYYGYTF
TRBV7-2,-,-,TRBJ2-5,TGTGCCAGCAGCCCTAGGGGCCAAGAGACCCAGTACTTC,CASSPRGQETQYF
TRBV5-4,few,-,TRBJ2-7,TGTGCCAGCAGCTTGTTCAACGAGCAGTACTTC,CASSLFNEQYF
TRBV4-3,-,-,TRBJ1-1,TGCGCCAGCAGCCAAGCTGGCTCGATGAACACTGAAGCTTTCTTT,CASSQAGSMNTEAFF
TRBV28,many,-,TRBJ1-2,TGTGCCAGCAAGGGGGGGCATGGCTACACCTTC,CASKGGHGYTF
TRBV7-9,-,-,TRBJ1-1,TGTGCCAGCAGCTTCCAGGCGGGGACTGAAGCTTTCTTT,CASSFQAGTEAFF
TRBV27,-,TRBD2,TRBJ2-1,TGTGCCAGCAGTTTGACTAGCGGGGGGGCGGTGGTTGATGAGCAGTTCTTC,CASSLTSGGAVVDEQFF
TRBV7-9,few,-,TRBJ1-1,TGTGCCAGCAGCCGTGACCTAAGGACAAACCCGAACACTGAAGCTTTCTTT,CASSRDLRTNPNTEAFF
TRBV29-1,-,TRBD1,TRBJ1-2,TGCAGCGTTGGGAAGACAGGGGTTAACTATGGCTACACCTTC,CSVGKTGVNYGYTF
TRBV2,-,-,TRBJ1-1,TGTGCCAGCTTTCCAGGGTATGGTGACACTGAAGCTTTCTTT,CASFPGYGDTEAFF
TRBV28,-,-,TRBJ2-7,TGTGCCAGCAACCCAGGGAGGTACGAGCAGTACTTC,CASNPGRYEQYF